These 19 T cell receptor beta chains share one sample of origin, sequenced in a study of cytomegalovirus exposure and HLA in healthy donors (TCRdb year 2017). The method behind the library was the immunoSEQ multiplex PCR assay. TCRdb took over this immuneACCESS table, retaining in-frame rearrangements with V and J assigned. Such tables are incomplete; in checked studies, under half of the missing clones stem from an unresolved V gene, and the remainder is unexplained. Present in this sample are some 170,000 clones, 75% to 90% of which were seen just once. Around 2% of the sample is taken by the ten largest. Sequencing was performed on PBMCs. Receptor source: a woman younger than 30 in good health and CMV-seronegative.

This clone was recorded once. This chain uses TRBV6-5 with TRBJ2-3; D is perhaps TRBD2 (6 bases). Germline V gene sequence: CDR1 MNHEY, CDR2 SVGAGI. CDR3 length: 16 amino acids. Between the trimmed V and J ends, which lost 4 bases and 5 bases, there was a span of 19 bases. CDR3 DNA sequence: TGTGCCAGCAGTTGGGCGTCGCCGGGAGATCAAGATACGCAGTATTTT. Its translation is CASSWASPGDQDTQYF.

The chain carries TRBV27 and TRBJ2-3; no reliable D call. This CDR3 is 13 amino acids long. V was pared by 1 base and J by 9 bases, with 11 bases between. Germline V gene sequence: CDR1 MNHEY, CDR2 SMNVEV (reference sequence). The CDR3 reads CASSLYPERTQYF. DNA of the CDR3: TGTGCCAGCAGTTTATATCCCGAGAGGACGCAGTATTTT.

The chain uses TRBV7-3 and TRBJ2-1; D unresolved. The CDR3 has 13 amino acids. V was cut by 3 bases and J by 9 bases, with 12 bases left in between. From germline, CDR1 is SGHTA and CDR2 FQGTGA. The CDR3 DNA sequence: TGTGCCAGCAGCTTGGGCCAGTCTGGTGAGCAGTTCTTC. This sequence encodes CASSLGQSGEQFF.

The gene calls are TRBV18 and TRBJ1-2; tentative D call: TRBD1 (6 bases). Germline assignment: CDR1 KGHSH and CDR2 LQKENI. The CDR3 spans 14 residues. V was clipped by 3 bases and J by 4 bases, with 12 bases between them. The CDR3 nucleotides are TGTGCCAGCTCACCGACAGGAGCCACCTATGGCTACACCTTC. This codes for CASSPTGATYGYTF.

This chain uses TRBV30 with TRBJ2-7; D not resolved. The CDR3 contains 12 residues. The germline V and J ends were trimmed by 0 bases and 7 bases, with 10 bases remaining between them. Per the germline V gene, CDR1 is GTSNPN and CDR2 is SVGIG (reference sequence). CDR3 DNA: TGTGCCTGGAGTGTGAACAGTAGAGAGCAGTACTTC. Residues: CAWSVNSREQYF.

The gene calls are TRBV4-2 and TRBJ1-2; 8 bases are a match to TRBD1. Germline V gene lookup returns CDR1 LGHNA and CDR2 YNFKEQ. The CDR3 extends over 13 amino acids. The J segment lost 6 bases and the V segment lost 3 bases, leaving 3 bases of the junction unmatched. In nucleotides, the CDR3 is TGTGCCAGCAGCCACCTGACAGGGGATGGCTACACCTTC. As protein: CASSHLTGDGYTF.

This chain joins TRBV18 and TRBJ1-3; D is unresolved. V lost 6 bases and J 4 bases, leaving 13 bases between the germline ends. The CDR3 sequence is 14 residues long. Germline V lookup: CDR1 KGHSH, CDR2 LQKENI. The CDR3 protein is CASSQPFGGNTIYF. CDR3 bases: TGTGCCAGCTCCCAGCCCTTCGGGGGAAACACCATATATTTT.

Turning to this clone: This specimen includes other DNA sequences encoding the same CDR3. The chain has TRBV7-3 and TRBJ1-2; TRBD1 matches at 7 bases. Germline assignment: CDR1 SGHTA and CDR2 FQGTGA. The CDR3 has 13 amino acids. V shed 2 bases, J shed 3 bases, and the junction held 0 bases outside the gene matches. The CDR3 DNA is TGTGCCAGCAGCTTAGACAGGGACTATGGCTACACCTTC. Protein product: CASSLDRDYGYTF.

The chain combines TRBV7-9 with TRBJ1-2, with 7 bases identical to TRBD1. The germline CDR1 and CDR2 sequences are SEHNR and FQNEAQ (reference sequence). V shed 8 bases and J 2 bases; nucleotides not matched to a gene: 11. The CDR3 spans 15 residues. CDR3: CASRDSGDSNYGYTF. The DNA for the CDR3 is TGTGCCAGCCGGGACAGTGGGGATTCCAACTATGGCTACACCTTC.

The chain recombines TRBV6-1 with TRBJ1-5; TRBD1 matches 7 bases. The CDR3 runs to 14 residues. Germline V gene lookup returns CDR1 MNHNS and CDR2 SASEGT. Trimming removed 3 bases from V and 7 bases from J; junction bases left unmatched: 6. CDR3 in amino acids: CASSDANRGQPQHF. The CDR3 region has the DNA TGTGCCAGCAGTGATGCGAACAGGGGCCAGCCCCAGCATTTT.

The V and J genes are TRBV28 and TRBJ1-1; unclear D gene. Trimming shortened V by 5 bases and J by 0 bases, and 13 bases separated the two germline ends. The CDR3 spans 15 residues. Per the germline V gene, CDR1 is MDHEN and CDR2 is SYDVKM. DNA for the CDR3: TGTGCCAGCAGTCCAGTTCATGTAATGAACACTGAAGCTTTCTTT. Translation: CASSPVHVMNTEAFF.

This clone was seen only once. The rearrangement joins TRBV10-3 to TRBJ2-7; 11 bases line up with TRBD2. The CDR3 is 15 residues long. CDR1 and CDR2 (germline): ENHRY, SYGVKD. Trimming removed 11 bases from V and 6 bases from J; junction bases left unmatched: 15. The CDR3 protein is CAVEGLAGGGAEQYF. Written as DNA, the CDR3 is TGTGCCGTTGAAGGGCTAGCGGGAGGTGGTGCCGAGCAGTACTTC.

The chain is built from TRBV7-9 and TRBJ1-1; tentative D call: TRBD1 (5 bases). The CDR3 runs 15 residues. CDR1 and CDR2 from the germline V gene are SEHNR and FQNEAQ (reference sequence). Trimming cost V 5 bases and J 6 bases, with 19 bases left between them. The CDR3 DNA is TGTGCCAGCAGCCCATTCCGCCTAGGGGAATCTGAAGCTTTCTTT. It encodes CASSPFRLGESEAFF.

The chain combines TRBV14 with TRBJ1-1; the D is unclear. V was shortened by 4 bases and J by 2 bases, with 8 bases between the two germline ends. This CDR3 is built from 13 residues. Germline lookup yields CDR1 SGHDN and CDR2 FVKESK. The CDR3 is CASSPSLNTEAFF. For the CDR3, the DNA is TGTGCCAGCAGCCCGAGCCTCAACACTGAAGCTTTCTTT.

The chain recombines TRBV19 with TRBJ2-7; TRBD1 is a possible D gene (6 bases). Germline-derived CDR1 and CDR2 are LNHDA and SQIVND (reference sequence). The CDR3 is 15 residues long. Trimming left V 4 bases short and J 4 bases short, with 17 bases between. The CDR3 spells CASSTANLDSYEQYF. The DNA of the CDR3 is TGTGCCAGTAGTACGGCGAACTTGGACAGTTACGAGCAGTACTTC.

V usage is TRBV29-1 and J usage is TRBJ1-1; 7 bases are a match to TRBD1. This CDR3 has 18 amino acids. CDR1 SQVTM and CDR2 ANQGSEA come from the germline V gene. Trimming cost V 8 bases and J 0 bases; bases outside gene matches: 21. The CDR3 coding sequence is TGCAGCACTTCCCGTCCCCCGGGACAGATTAAGATGAACACTGAAGCTTTCTTT. Translating gives CSTSRPPGQIKMNTEAFF.

This chain uses TRBV27 with TRBJ2-5; 12 bases line up with TRBD1. The CDR3 is 16 residues long. Germline V gene sequence: CDR1 MNHEY, CDR2 SMNVEV (reference sequence). J lost 4 bases, V lost 2 bases, and 5 bases had no gene match. The CDR3 DNA reads as TGTGCCAGCAGTTTAACGGGACAGGGGGCGCGAGAGACCCAGTACTTC. Translated, it gives CASSLTGQGARETQYF.

J is TRBJ1-5 and V is TRBV7-9, with D perhaps matching TRBD1 (6 bases). V was cut by 5 bases and J by 7 bases, with 9 bases left in between. Looked up from germline, CDR1 is SEHNR and CDR2 is FQNEAQ (reference sequence). The CDR3 is made up of 12 amino acids. CDR3 in amino acids: CASSMTGQPQHF. CDR3 in DNA: TGTGCCAGCAGCATGACAGGCCAGCCCCAGCATTTT.

The CDR3 nucleotides are TGTGCCAGCTCACGGGACAGTGTAGGAGGGAACACTGAAGCTTTCTTT. Amino acid sequence: CASSRDSVGGNTEAFF. The genes are TRBV18 and TRBJ1-1; TRBD1 matches 7 bases. This CDR3 spans 16 amino acids. With V trimmed by 4 bases and J by 1 base, 9 bases remained unmatched. CDR1 is KGHSH and CDR2 is LQKENI in the germline V gene.